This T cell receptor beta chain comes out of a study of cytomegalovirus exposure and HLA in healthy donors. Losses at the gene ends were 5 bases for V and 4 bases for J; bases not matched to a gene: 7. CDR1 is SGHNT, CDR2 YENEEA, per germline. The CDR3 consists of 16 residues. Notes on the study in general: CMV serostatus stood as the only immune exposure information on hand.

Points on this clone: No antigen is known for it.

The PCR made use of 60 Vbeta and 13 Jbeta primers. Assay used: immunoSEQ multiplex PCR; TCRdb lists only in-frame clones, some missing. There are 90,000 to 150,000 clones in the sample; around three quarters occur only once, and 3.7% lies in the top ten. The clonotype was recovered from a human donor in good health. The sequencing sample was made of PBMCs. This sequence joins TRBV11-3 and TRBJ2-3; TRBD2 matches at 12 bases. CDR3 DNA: TGTGCCAGCAGCGAGACTAGCGGGAGTTTGGCAGATACGCAGTATTTT. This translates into CASSETSGSLADTQYF. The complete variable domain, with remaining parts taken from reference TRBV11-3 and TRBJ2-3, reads EAGVVQSPRYKIIEKKQPVAFWCNPISGHNTLYWYLQNLGQGPELLIRYENEEAVDDSQLPKDRFSAERLKGVDSTLKIQPAELGDSAVYLCASSETSGSLADTQYFGPGTRLTVL.